This T cell receptor beta chain is drawn from a study of blood T cell repertoires in COVID-19. Across the whole study: Acute and convalescent COVID-19 specimens originated in the United States, Italy and Spain.

The repertoire was sequenced with immunoSEQ multiplex PCR; TCRdb's copy has only in-frame clones and lacks some. The table has over 350,000 clones, around nine tenths seen once. Trimming at V came to 8 bases and at J to 2 bases, leaving 3 bases not matched to a gene. The V gene's germline CDR1 is SQVTM and CDR2 ANQGSEA. CDR3 size: 11 residues. This clone has only one observation. Sequenced: PBMCs or T cells enriched from blood (not recorded which). V usage is TRBV29-1 and J usage is TRBJ2-7; 7 positions agree with TRBD1. The receptor's source is a woman aged 18-29 years with acute COVID-19. CDR3 coding DNA: TGCAGCTTCGGACAGGCCTACGAGCAGTACTTC. This sequence encodes CSFGQAYEQYF.